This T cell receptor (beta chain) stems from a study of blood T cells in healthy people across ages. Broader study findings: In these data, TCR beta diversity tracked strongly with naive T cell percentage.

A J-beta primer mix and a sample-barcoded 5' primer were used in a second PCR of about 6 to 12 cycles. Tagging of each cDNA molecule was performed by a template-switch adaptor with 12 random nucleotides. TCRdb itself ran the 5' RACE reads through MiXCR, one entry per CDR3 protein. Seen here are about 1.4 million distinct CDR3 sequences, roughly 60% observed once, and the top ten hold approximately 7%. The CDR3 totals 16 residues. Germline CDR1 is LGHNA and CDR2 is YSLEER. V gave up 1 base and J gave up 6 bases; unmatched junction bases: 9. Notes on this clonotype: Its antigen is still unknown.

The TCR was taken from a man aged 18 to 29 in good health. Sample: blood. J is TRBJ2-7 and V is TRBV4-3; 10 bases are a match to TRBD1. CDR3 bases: TGCGCCAGCAGCCAAGCCCAGACAGGGGGCATCTGCGAGCAGTACTTC. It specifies CASSQAQTGGICEQYF.